A selection of T cell receptor beta chains follows, all from one sample in a study of T-cell memory formation after mild COVID-19. TCRdb passed the 5' RACE reads through MiXCR, listing each CDR3 protein once. The sample carries 250,000 to 400,000 distinct CDR3 sequences, around an eighth recorded once. Sequences were obtained from PBMCs or a T cell subset sorted from them (not recorded which). The receptors originated from a young man who had mild COVID-19 (a few samples of this study predate the infection). Cell type and time point are not known. Each CDR3 is given with its conserved first and last residue. A D gene is named only where the DNA matches it firmly. A row's size may be missing; if present it is once, few, many or a size class.

18	few	TRBV4-3	NA	TRBJ2-1	CASSQDLVRGGTINEQFF	TGCGCCAGCAGCCAAGACTTAGTCAGGGGCGGCACGATCAATGAGCAGTTCTTC
14	many	TRBV5-1	NA	TRBJ2-4	CASSFSGGEYIQYF	TGCGCCAGCAGCTTTTCTGGCGGGGAATACATTCAGTACTTC
13	few	TRBV13	TRBD1	TRBJ2-7	CATGTASSYEQYF	TGTGCCACCGGGACAGCGAGCTCCTACGAGCAGTACTTC
14	few	TRBV6-5	NA	TRBJ2-7	CASSYSDRIYEQYF	TGTGCCAGCAGTTACTCCGACCGAATCTACGAGCAGTACTTC
14	few	TRBV27	TRBD2	TRBJ2-1	CASKTSGGLVEQFF	TGTGCCAGCAAGACTAGCGGGGGGCTGGTTGAGCAGTTCTTC
17	many	TRBV10-2	TRBD2	TRBJ2-4	CASSESSSGGGQNIQYF	TGCGCCAGCAGTGAGTCGTCTAGCGGGGGGGGTCAAAACATTCAGTACTTC
14	many	TRBV4-2	NA	TRBJ2-5	CASSQVGQGETQYF	TGTGCCAGCAGCCAAGTGGGGCAGGGGGAGACCCAGTACTTC
15	few	TRBV6-5	TRBD1	TRBJ1-4	CASSYSDRGNEKLFF	TGTGCCAGCAGTTACTCGGACAGGGGGAATGAAAAACTGTTTTTT
13	NA	TRBV9	TRBD1	TRBJ2-5	CASSQRGRETQYF	TGTGCCAGCAGTCAGAGGGGGCGAGAGACCCAGTACTTC
13	many	TRBV13	NA	TRBJ2-2	CASSRLQTGELFF	TGTGCCAGCAGCCGACTTCAAACCGGGGAGCTGTTTTTT
13	few	TRBV5-1	TRBD1	TRBJ2-1	CASSLQGFSEQFF	TGCGCCAGCAGCTTACAGGGGTTCAGTGAGCAGTTCTTC
13	few	TRBV3-1	TRBD1	TRBJ1-2	CASRGGSGYGYTF	TGTGCCAGCAGAGGGGGCTCGGGCTATGGCTACACCTTC
14	few	TRBV12-3/TRBV12-4	NA	TRBJ2-7	CASSLGSRGNEQYF	TGTGCCAGCAGTTTGGGAAGTCGGGGGAACGAGCAGTACTTC
15	few	TRBV7-8	TRBD1	TRBJ1-4	CASSPSGGANEKLFF	TGTGCCAGCAGCCCCTCAGGGGGAGCTAATGAAAAACTGTTTTTT
15	many	TRBV5-1	NA	TRBJ1-6	CASSLGDRLYSPLHF	TGCGCCAGCAGCTTGGGGGACCGCCTGTATTCACCCCTCCACTTT
13	NA	TRBV5-1	TRBD1	TRBJ2-7	CASSSTGFHEQYF	TGCGCCAGCAGCTCGACAGGGTTCCACGAGCAGTACTTC
15	NA	TRBV5-1	NA	TRBJ2-1	CASSPGLRRVNEQFF	TGCGCCAGCAGCCCCGGATTGCGCCGGGTCAATGAGCAGTTCTTC